A single sample gave rise to the 27 T cell receptor beta chains below, sequenced in a study of blood T cell repertoires in COVID-19. Assay used: immunoSEQ multiplex PCR; TCRdb lists only in-frame clones, some missing. The sample lists roughly 30,000 clones; 80% to 90% were seen once. Sequencing input: peripheral blood. Source of these receptors: a human donor in a cohort sampled during active COVID-19.

The chain joins TRBV30 to TRBJ2-7; the match to TRBD1 covers 10 bases. The germline V gene has CDR1 GTSNPN and CDR2 SVGIG (reference sequence). The CDR3 totals 14 residues. V trimming: 2 bases; J trimming: 5 bases; junction bases outside the gene matches: 6. This CDR3 reads CAWSKTGGGDEQYF. The CDR3 DNA is TGTGCCTGGAGTAAGACAGGGGGCGGGGACGAGCAGTACTTC.

The chain has TRBV12-3 or TRBV12-4 and TRBJ2-7; 8 bases align to TRBD1. The CDR3 has 12 residues. The junction had 5 bases not matched to a gene; V was cut back by 7 bases and J by 6 bases. This CDR3 reads CASTVTGVEQYF. CDR3 DNA: TGTGCCAGCACCGTGACAGGGGTCGAGCAGTACTTC.

Notes on this clone: One end of the junction varies from germline; a read error may be responsible. This chain uses TRBV5-1 with TRBJ1-3; possibly TRBD1 for D (6 bases). The CDR3 is 14 residues long. Germline V gene data show CDR1 as SGHRS and CDR2 as YFSETQ. CDR3: CASSPGTPGSTIYF. The CDR3 DNA is TGCGCCAGCAGCCCTGGGACACCTGGAAGCACCATATATTTT.

V and J are TRBV23-1 and TRBJ2-1; TRBD1 is a possible D gene (6 bases). TRBV23-1 is an open reading frame, and its role is uncertain. V shed 1 base and J shed 1 base, with 14 bases lying between them. This CDR3 is built from 17 residues. CDR3 sequence: CASSQYYRVSSYNEQFF. The CDR3 region has the DNA TGCGCCAGCAGTCAATACTACAGGGTTAGTTCCTACAATGAGCAGTTCTTC.

The rearrangement joins TRBV7-2 to TRBJ2-7, with D perhaps TRBD1 (5 bases). This CDR3 comprises 13 residues. V dropped 2 bases and J dropped 2 bases, with 7 bases sitting between them. Germline CDR1 reads SGHTA; CDR2 reads FQGNSA. DNA for the CDR3: TGTGCCAGCAGCTTACCGACAGCCTACGAGCAGTACTTC. Translated: CASSLPTAYEQYF. Variable domain in full (rest from reference TRBV7-2 and TRBJ2-7): GAGVSQSPSNKVTEKGKDVELRCDPISGHTALYWYRQSLGQGLEFLIYFQGNSAPDKSGLPSDRFSAERTGGSVSTLTIQRTQQEDSAVYLCASSLPTAYEQYFGPGTRLTVT.

This chain connects TRBV5-1 to TRBJ2-1, with 8 bases lining up with TRBD2. This CDR3 is built from 15 residues. Trimming at V came to 4 bases and at J to 0 bases, leaving 3 bases not matched to a gene. Germline V gene sequence: CDR1 SGHRS, CDR2 YFSETQ. CDR3 residues: CASSLTSGSYNEQFF. The CDR3 DNA reads TGCGCCAGCAGCCTCACTAGCGGCTCCTACAATGAGCAGTTCTTC.

The chain recombines TRBV29-1 with TRBJ2-7; D is possibly TRBD2 (6 bases). Germline-derived CDR1 and CDR2 are SQVTM and ANQGSEA. The CDR3 has 12 amino acids. The CDR3 loop is CSAWGVSNEQYF. CDR3 nucleotides: TGCAGTGCATGGGGGGTGAGCAACGAGCAGTACTTC.

The chain carries TRBV29-1 and TRBJ1-1; 7 positions match TRBD1. Trimming took 6 bases from V and 7 from J; bases not matched to a gene: 5. The germline V gene has CDR1 SQVTM and CDR2 ANQGSEA. The CDR3 extends over 11 amino acids. Here the CDR3 DNA reads TGCAGCGTCCCAAGGGACAGTGAAGCTTTCTTT. Its protein is CSVPRDSEAFF.

This clone has a single count. V is TRBV11-3 and J is TRBJ2-2, with D possibly being TRBD2 (6 bases). V lost 0 bases and J lost 4, with 12 bases in between. The CDR3 has 16 amino acids. From germline, CDR1 is SGHNT and CDR2 YENEEA. The CDR3 nucleotides read TGTGCCAGCAGCTTAGATGGAGGGGTCGGCACCGGGGAGCTGTTTTTT. This codes for CASSLDGGVGTGELFF.

This chain links TRBV3-1 (or the pseudogene TRBV3-2) with TRBJ2-1, with 7 bases identical to TRBD1. The CDR3 runs to 12 residues. The germline gives CDR1 LGHDT, CDR2 YNNKEL (reference sequence). V dropped 6 bases and J dropped 7; count of bases not matched to a gene: 3. CDR3 nucleotide sequence: TGTGCCAGCAGGCACAGGGGTAATGAGCAGTTCTTC. It yields the protein CASRHRGNEQFF.

The chain's CDR3 is CAISESGNPDTQYF. The CDR3 DNA follows: TGTGCCATCAGTGAGTCCGGGAATCCGGATACGCAGTATTTT. This chain joins TRBV10-3 and TRBJ2-3; the D gene is possibly TRBD2 (5 bases). Germline CDR1 and CDR2: ENHRY and SYGVKD. Trimming removed 0 bases from V and 6 bases from J, with 10 bases in between. The CDR3 is 14 amino acids.

V is TRBV18 and J is TRBJ1-5; the D gene is possibly TRBD1 (5 bases). V shed 3 bases and J shed 2 bases, with 8 bases lying between them. The CDR3 extends over 14 amino acids. Germline V gene sequence: CDR1 KGHSH, CDR2 LQKENI. This CDR3 reads CASSPGLGNQPQHF. The CDR3 region has the DNA TGTGCCAGCTCACCGGGACTCGGCAATCAGCCCCAGCATTTT.

This sequence joins TRBV7-9 and TRBJ2-3, with TRBD2 identical over 8 bases. This CDR3 is built from 16 residues. Germline V gene data show CDR1 as SEHNR and CDR2 as FQNEAQ (reference sequence). With V trimmed by 1 base and J by 4 bases, 7 bases remained unmatched. For the CDR3, the DNA is TGTGCCAGCAGCTTAGGATCGGGACTAGGGCCAGATACGCAGTATTTT. Its translation is CASSLGSGLGPDTQYF.

The CDR3: CASSPGHRYGYTF. CDR3 bases: TGTGCCAGTAGTCCGGGACATCGCTATGGCTACACCTTC. This sequence joins TRBV19 and TRBJ1-2; perhaps TRBD1 as D (6 bases). The CDR3 extends over 13 amino acids. CDR1 and CDR2 (germline): LNHDA, SQIVND (reference sequence). V was shortened by 5 bases and J by 4 bases, with 11 bases between the two germline ends.

The V call is TRBV13, the J call TRBJ2-3, with D uncertain. Germline CDR1 PRHDT, CDR2 FYEKMQ (reference sequence). V was cut by 0 bases and J by 6 bases, with 4 bases left in between. This CDR3 spans 12 amino acids. This CDR3 reads CASSLGQDTQYF. CDR3 nucleotides: TGTGCCAGCAGCTTAGGCCAGGATACGCAGTATTTT.

The V call is TRBV30, the J call TRBJ1-3, with unresolved D. CDR3 length: 14 residues. V was clipped by 1 base and J by 4 bases, with 11 bases between them. Germline V gene sequence: CDR1 GTSNPN, CDR2 SVGIG (reference sequence). The CDR3 bases are TGTGCCTGGAGTGCCAGGACTTTAGGAAACACCATATATTTT. Translated, it gives CAWSARTLGNTIYF.

The chain links TRBV6-5 to TRBJ2-1, with TRBD2 matching 15 bases. The CDR3 loop spans 15 amino acids. The junction had 3 bases not matched to a gene; V was cut back by 6 bases and J by 6 bases. Per the germline V gene, CDR1 is MNHEY and CDR2 is SVGAGI. The CDR3 spells CASRGLAGGVNEQFF. In nucleotides, the CDR3 is TGTGCCAGCAGAGGACTAGCGGGGGGGGTCAATGAGCAGTTCTTC.

This clone was recorded only once. The chain uses TRBV2 and TRBJ1-2; TRBD1 aligns across 9 bases. CDR3 length: 14 amino acids. CDR1 and CDR2 (germline): SNHLY, FYNNEI. After removal of 6 bases from V and 8 bases from J, the junction contained 10 bases not matched to a gene. CDR3 coding DNA: TGTGCCAGCAGGATGGACAGGGGCTATGGAGGCTACACCTTC. Protein: CASRMDRGYGGYTF.

The count of this clone is one. The rearrangement links TRBV6-6 to TRBJ2-7; D not resolved. The CDR3 is made up of 11 amino acids. CDR1 MNHNY and CDR2 SVGAGI come from the germline V gene (reference sequence). The ends were cut back, 5 bases at V and 1 base at J, with 3 bases in the middle. CDR3 loop: CASSPSYEQYF. Written as DNA, the CDR3 is TGTGCCAGCAGTCCTTCCTACGAGCAGTACTTC.

The chain uses TRBV27 and TRBJ2-5; perhaps TRBD1 as D (6 bases). The CDR3 is 17 amino acids. Germline V gene lookup returns CDR1 MNHEY and CDR2 SMNVEV (reference sequence). Deletions cut 5 bases from V and 2 bases from J, with 21 bases between. The CDR3 DNA sequence: TGTGCCAGCAGTAGGCGGTGGGTGGGGACATTACAAGAGACCCAGTACTTC. Protein product: CASSRRWVGTLQETQYF.

This rearrangement joins TRBV7-9 to TRBJ1-4; the D gene is possibly TRBD1 (6 bases). The germline gives CDR1 SEHNR, CDR2 FQNEAQ (reference sequence). Between the trimmed V and J ends, which lost 5 bases and 5 bases, there was a span of 12 bases. This CDR3 is built from 14 residues. The CDR3 loop reads CASSPGQTNEKLFF. The CDR3 DNA reads as TGTGCCAGCAGCCCCGGACAGACAAATGAAAAACTGTTTTTT.

The chain has TRBV5-4 and TRBJ2-5; 9 bases are shared with TRBD2. Per the germline V gene, CDR1 is SGHNT and CDR2 is YYREEE (reference sequence). The CDR3 contains 17 residues. V trimming: 4 bases; J trimming: 2 bases; junction bases outside the gene matches: 12. CDR3 in DNA: TGTGCCAGCAGCACCGGCCCTAGCGGGGTAGGGCAAGAGACCCAGTACTTC. The encoded protein is CASSTGPSGVGQETQYF.

This sequence joins TRBV29-1 and TRBJ2-2; 8 nucleotides line up with TRBD1. J lost 7 bases, V lost 7 bases, and 8 bases had no gene match. This CDR3 has 13 amino acids. Germline V lookup: CDR1 SQVTM, CDR2 ANQGSEA. The CDR3 DNA reads as TGCAGCGGCCTCAGGGGGCAGGGCGGGGAGCTGTTTTTT. Protein sequence: CSGLRGQGGELFF.

This CDR3 is CASSETRGGNQPQHF. The CDR3 coding sequence is TGTGCCAGCAGTGAAACCCGCGGGGGCAATCAGCCCCAGCATTTT. The rearrangement uses TRBV25-1 and TRBJ1-5; D gene ambiguous. The CDR3 spans 15 residues. Germline CDR1 reads MGHDK; CDR2 reads SYGVNS. V lost 2 bases, J lost 2 bases, and 10 bases lay in between.

This rearrangement joins TRBV15 to TRBJ1-6; 7 bases fit TRBD1. CDR1 and CDR2 from the germline V gene are LNHNV and YYDKDF (reference sequence). The CDR3 is 15 amino acids. With 3 bases clipped from V and 12 bases from J, the junction kept 11 bases outside the gene matches. The CDR3: CATSSGLGQSEPLHF. CDR3 DNA sequence: TGTGCCACCAGCAGTGGTTTGGGACAGAGTGAACCCCTCCACTTT.

This chain links TRBV30 with TRBJ1-4; D perhaps matches TRBD1 (5 bases). V was cut by 0 bases and J by 15 bases, with 14 bases left in between. The germline gives CDR1 GTSNPN, CDR2 SVGIG (reference sequence). The CDR3 sequence is 12 residues long. The CDR3 here is CAWSVTAGPVFF. CDR3 bases: TGTGCCTGGAGTGTAACAGCGGGGCCGGTGTTTTTT.

The rearrangement links TRBV9 to TRBJ2-2; 11 bases line up with TRBD1. Trimming took 2 bases from V and 4 from J; bases not matched to a gene: 4. Germline V gene lookup returns CDR1 SGDLS and CDR2 YYNGEE. The CDR3 covers 16 residues. This CDR3 reads CASSVIGTGGTGELFF. The CDR3 bases are TGTGCCAGCAGCGTTATTGGGACAGGGGGCACCGGGGAGCTGTTTTTT. The full variable domain, its missing parts supplied by reference TRBV9 and TRBJ2-2, is DSGVTQTPKHLITATGQRVTLRCSPRSGDLSVYWYQQSLDQGLQFLIQYYNGEERAKGNILERFSAQQFPDLHSELNLSSLELGDSALYFCASSVIGTGGTGELFFGEGSRLTVL.